A single sample is the source of the 17 T cell receptor beta chains below, sequenced in a study of memory CD4+ T cells and cytomegalovirus serostatus. The sort gate was single viable CD3+CD4+CD8-CD45RO+ cells for memory CD4+ T cells. Here immunoSEQ multiplex PCR was the method, and the copy in TCRdb shows in-frame clones only, minus some. The sample holds around 54,000 clones, 70% to 85% seen once. The sample was memory CD4+ T cells from blood. The receptor source for this set is an adult in good health and CMV-seropositive.

J is TRBJ2-5 and V is TRBV7-2; D not certain. V shed 5 bases and J shed 4 bases, with 11 bases lying between them. CDR1 is SGHTA and CDR2 is FQGNSA in the germline V gene. The CDR3 totals 13 residues. The CDR3 coding sequence is TGTGCCAGCAGCGGTAGTGTGGCAGAGACCCAGTACTTC. This gives the protein CASSGSVAETQYF.

To note about this clone: The junction does not match germline at one end; this may be a read error. This CDR3 reads CAGRVSDTQYF. CDR3 coding DNA: TGTGCCGGGAGGGTTAGCGATACGCAGTATTTT. This chain links TRBV30 with TRBJ2-3; the match to TRBD2 covers 7 bases. The CDR3 covers 11 residues. Germline V gene sequence: CDR1 GTSNPN, CDR2 SVGIG (reference sequence).

The rearrangement uses TRBV19 and TRBJ1-2, with 10 bases lining up with TRBD1. The CDR3 is 18 amino acids. V lost 7 bases to trimming and J lost 4 bases; unmatched junction nucleotides: 18. Germline lookup yields CDR1 LNHDA and CDR2 SQIVND (reference sequence). This CDR3 is CASTPGAAATGGIYGYTF. The CDR3 nucleotides are TGTGCCAGTACCCCGGGGGCCGCTGCGACAGGGGGCATCTATGGCTACACCTTC. Filled out from reference TRBV19 and TRBJ1-2, the complete variable domain reads DGGITQSPKYLFRKEGQNVTLSCEQNLNHDAMYWYRQDPGQGLRLIYYSQIVNDFQKGDIAEGYSVSREKKESFPLTVTSAQKNPTAFYLCASTPGAAATGGIYGYTFGSGTRLTVV.

About this clone: Other nucleotide sequences from this sample produce the same CDR3. The CDR3, as DNA: TGCGCCAGCAGCTTGGGTCCCGGGAGCTACGAGCAGTACTTC. This gives the protein CASSLGPGSYEQYF. The V gene is TRBV5-1, the J gene TRBJ2-7, with D maybe TRBD2 (6 bases). The germline V gene has CDR1 SGHRS and CDR2 YFSETQ. The CDR3 spans 14 residues. V dropped 0 bases and J dropped 3 bases, with 10 bases sitting between them.

This sequence joins TRBV25-1 and TRBJ2-3; 7 nucleotides align to TRBD1. Germline assignment: CDR1 MGHDK and CDR2 SYGVNS. The CDR3 has 17 amino acids. The J segment lost 2 bases and the V segment lost 4 bases, leaving 12 bases of the junction unmatched. The CDR3 sequence: CASSGAKDRYFTDTQYF. The CDR3 nucleotides are TGTGCCAGCAGTGGAGCAAAGGACAGGTACTTCACAGATACGCAGTATTTT. The full variable domain, its missing parts supplied by reference TRBV25-1 and TRBJ2-3, is EADIYQTPRYLVIGTGKKITLECSQTMGHDKMYWYQQDPGMELHLIHYSYGVNSTEKGDLSSESTVSRIRTEHFPLTLESARPSHTSQYLCASSGAKDRYFTDTQYFGPGTRLTVL.

V is TRBV19 and J is TRBJ2-7, with D perhaps TRBD1 (6 bases). Germline CDR1 reads LNHDA; CDR2 reads SQIVND (reference sequence). This CDR3 comprises 14 residues. Trimming removed 6 bases at V and 0 bases at J, with 12 bases between. CDR3 sequence: CASRKTGNSYEQYF. The CDR3 DNA follows: TGTGCCAGTAGAAAAACAGGGAACTCCTACGAGCAGTACTTC.

The rearrangement joins TRBV7-8 to TRBJ1-1; D is ambiguous. CDR3 length: 14 residues. Germline V gene lookup returns CDR1 SGHVS and CDR2 FQNEAQ. Deletions cut 2 bases from V and 8 bases from J, with 15 bases between. The CDR3 reads CASSLLSVEYEAFF. The CDR3 nucleotides read TGTGCCAGCAGCTTATTGTCGGTGGAATACGAAGCTTTCTTT.

The chain couples TRBV15 to TRBJ2-5, with D possibly matching TRBD2 (5 bases). V was cut by 0 bases and J by 13 bases, with 15 bases left in between. This CDR3 is built from 13 residues. The germline V gene encodes CDR1 LNHNV and CDR2 YYDKDF (reference sequence). CDR3 sequence reads: CATSRDPGVDRYF. The DNA of the CDR3 is TGTGCCACCAGCAGAGATCCCGGGGTCGATCGGTACTTC. Looking up the rest from reference TRBV15 and TRBJ2-5 gives the full variable domain: DAMVIQNPRYQVTQFGKPVTLSCSQTLNHNVMYWYQQKSSQAPKLLFHYYDKDFNNEADTPDNFQSRRPNTSFCFLDIRSPGLGDTAMYLCATSRDPGVDRYFGPGTRLLVL.

This clone has more than one count but fewer than ten. At the DNA level, this CDR3 is encoded by other sequences in the same sample as well. The chain has TRBV19 and TRBJ2-5, with TRBD1 matching over 8 bases. CDR3 length equals 13 residues. CDR1 is LNHDA and CDR2 is SQIVND in the germline V gene (reference sequence). Trimming removed 10 bases from V and 2 bases from J; junction bases left unmatched: 6. DNA for the CDR3: TGTGCCACATCCGGGACAGGACAAGAGACCCAGTACTTC. Translated, it gives CATSGTGQETQYF.

Here the CDR3 reads CAINQETTDTQYF. DNA for the CDR3: TGTGCCATCAACCAGGAAACCACAGATACGCAGTATTTT. The rearrangement joins TRBV10-3 to TRBJ2-3; D uncertain. Trimming cost V 7 bases and J 2 bases, with 10 bases left between them. Germline V gene sequence: CDR1 ENHRY, CDR2 SYGVKD. CDR3 size: 13 residues.

V is TRBV5-1 and J is TRBJ2-6; D ambiguous. V dropped 6 bases and J dropped 0 bases, with 1 base sitting between them. Per the germline V gene, CDR1 is SGHRS and CDR2 is YFSETQ. The CDR3 is made up of 12 amino acids. The CDR3 region has the DNA TGCGCCAGCACCTCTGGGGCCAACGTCCTGACTTTC. This encodes CASTSGANVLTF. The entire variable domain, with the rest obtained from reference TRBV5-1 and TRBJ2-6, is as follows: KAGVTQTPRYLIKTRGQQVTLSCSPISGHRSVSWYQQTPGQGLQFLFEYFSETQRNKGNFPGRFSGRQFSNSRSEMNVSTLELGDSALYLCASTSGANVLTFGAGSRLTVL.

In the case of this clone: At one end the junction does not follow the germline gene, possibly because of a read error. V gene TRBV5-4 combines with J gene TRBJ2-1; 7 nucleotides align to TRBD2. CDR1 and CDR2 from the germline V gene are SGHNT and YYREEE (reference sequence). The CDR3 contains 15 residues. The chain's CDR3 is CASSLGGSSFNEQFF. The CDR3 DNA is TGTGCCAGCAGCCTGGGGGGGAGTTCCTTCAATGAGCAGTTCTTC.

The chain couples TRBV28 to TRBJ2-7; maybe TRBD1 (7 bases). The CDR3 has 13 amino acids. Germline CDR1 reads MDHEN; CDR2 reads SYDVKM. The germline V and J ends were trimmed by 3 bases and 10 bases, with 16 bases remaining between them. The CDR3 loop is CASSFRGALLQYF. The CDR3 bases are TGTGCCAGCAGTTTCAGGGGGGCGCTCCTACAGTACTTC.

This clone appeared a single time. The chain couples TRBV28 to TRBJ2-2; D may be TRBD2 (6 bases). CDR1 MDHEN and CDR2 SYDVKM come from the germline V gene. V shed 6 bases and J shed 7 bases, with 9 bases lying between them. The CDR3 contains 12 residues. The CDR3 nucleotides read TGTGCCAGCAGATTAGCGGTCGGGGAGCTGTTTTTT. Its translation is CASRLAVGELFF.

V is TRBV13 and J is TRBJ2-1; D is unclear. V lost 5 bases to trimming and J lost 5 bases, with 10 bases between them. CDR3 length: 13 residues. Germline CDR1 PRHDT, CDR2 FYEKMQ (reference sequence). CDR3 sequence reads: CASSRYGDNEQFF. The DNA of the CDR3 is TGTGCCAGCAGCCGTTACGGTGACAATGAGCAGTTCTTC.

The V call is TRBV7-5, the J call TRBJ2-7; the table names TRBD2, a call not compared with the DNA. TRBV7-5 is a pseudogene segment. This CDR3 has 17 residues. The CDR3 DNA reads as TGTGCCAGAAGCTTAGCGTTAACTAGCGGGAGGATGGCCGAGCAGTACGTC. This sequence encodes CARSLALTSGRMAEQYV.

J is TRBJ2-7 and V is TRBV6-6; D not resolved. Germline lookup yields CDR1 MNHNY and CDR2 SVGAGI (reference sequence). The CDR3 length is 13 residues. The V end lost 6 bases, the J end lost 1 base, and 10 bases lay between the germline ends. Written as DNA, the CDR3 is TGTGCCAGCAGACCCGGATCGTCCTACGAGCAGTACGTC. Translating it yields CASRPGSSYEQYV.